This T cell receptor beta chain was profiled in a study of identical twins (dated by TCRdb to 2016 to 2018). At the level of the whole study: To test whether fetal clonotypes persist, the study used deep sequencing on TCR alpha and beta repertoires from monozygotic twins, unrelated adults of various ages, and cord blood. To rule out contamination, the twin experiments were replicated at different times with different library preparation protocols. The study at large found these results: Abundant cord blood beta clonotypes carried fewer insertions; young adult naive repertoires showed a weaker similar trend, while memory repertoires showed none. A weaker excess of twin sharing was found in beta out-of-frame sequences because the signal-to-noise ratio was lowered by fewer shared sequences. Because the same donors could not be followed over many years, the conclusions depended on cross-sectional statistical analysis. Out-of-frame TCR alpha sequences shared between twins showed an excess of low generation-probability sequences compared with coincidental sharing between unrelated individuals. Zero-insertion analyses could be partly confounded by invariant T cells such as MAIT and iNKT, although diverse VJ usage argued against such confounding for most clonotypes. In monozygotic twins, recombination models systematically underestimated out-of-frame TCR alpha sharing, but the models matched the sharing seen between unrelated individuals.

Library construction relied on 5' RACE. The run used an Illumina HiSeq 2000. Template switching added a universal primer binding site, and the final cDNA carried a unique molecular identifier that allowed TCR cDNA molecules to be counted accurately. Specific primers in the conserved constant-segment region were used to synthesize first-strand cDNA for the TCR alpha and beta chains. To control for contamination, every cDNA library was double barcoded, receiving both a SMART-Mk sample barcode and Illumina barcodes. TruSeq adapter sequences and Illumina sample barcodes were added in two successive PCR steps. The TCR alpha and beta cDNA libraries were sequenced on the Illumina HiSeq platform using custom primers. As for how the authors treated the data: MiGEC was used to process raw reads and extract unique molecular identifiers, and MiXCR was used to find CDR3 positions. For each individual, recombination models were inferred using an EM algorithm with the repgenHMM and IGoR tools. The analysis of shared clonotypes was done with the tcR package in R, with sharing normalized by the product of cloneset sizes. To study raw recombination free of thymic and clonal selection effects, out-of-frame nonproductive sequences were analyzed. TCRdb itself trimmed the public reads at Q25 with fastp, ran MiXCR and retained productive beta chains. Every entry covers one CDR3 protein and lists the most common genes and DNA from its rows. TCRdb, not the original authors, processed these V and J calls. This sample has more than 1.5 million distinct CDR3 sequences in its table, and under 35% of those were observed once. About 0.25% of the sample comes from the top ten.

As concerns this clonotype: The antigen it recognizes is unknown. One base away there is no much larger clone; base qualities are not given.

Only healthy Caucasian donors were included. At the junction V is shortened by 4 bases and J by 7 bases, with 10 bases in between. The CDR3 holds 12 amino acids from the cysteine to the phenylalanine. Only CDR3 DNA remains: 36 bases, in frame from the first base. CDR1 SNHLY and CDR2 FYNNEI were looked up in the germline V gene. The receptor comes from a newborn girl in good health. The material sequenced was cord blood. The sequence is built from TRBV2 and TRBJ1-2; TRBD1 is perhaps the D gene, given 5 matching bases. CDR3 loop: CASSGGGVGYTF. In nucleotide form, the sequence is TGTGCCAGCAGTGGCGGGGGTGTTGGCTACACCTTC.